Below, 2 T cell receptor beta chains from the same sample are listed, as sequenced in a study of blood T cells in healthy people across ages. Using a J-beta primer mix together with a sample-barcoded 5' primer, a second PCR was run for roughly 6 to 12 cycles. TCRdb ran MiXCR on the 5' RACE reads and lists one entry per CDR3 protein. The data contain around 500,000 distinct CDR3 sequences, around 48% of them seen just once; the ten biggest clones take up 20% to 25%. The sequenced sample consisted of blood. Source of these receptors: an elderly man in good health.

The table lists this clonotype with a few counts. A clone one base away is much larger, so this may be a read error. The chain links TRBV20-1 to TRBJ1-6; D might be TRBD1 (6 bases). This CDR3 is built from 12 residues. CDR1 DFQATT and CDR2 SNEGSKA come from the germline V gene (reference sequence). The CDR3 region is CRASSGGDPLHF. CDR3 sequence (DNA): TGCAGGGCCTCCTCGGGGGGCGATCCCCTCCACTTT.

V gene TRBV2 combines with J gene TRBJ1-1; 9 nucleotides line up with TRBD1. The CDR3 runs to 15 residues. CDR1 and CDR2 (germline): SNHLY, FYNNEI. Trimming at V came to 7 bases and at J to 3 bases, leaving 9 bases not matched to a gene. CDR3 DNA: TGTGCCAGCACGGCCGCGACAGGGGGACACACTGAAGCTTTCTTT. The encoded protein is CASTAATGGHTEAFF. Looking up the rest from reference TRBV2 and TRBJ1-1 gives the full variable domain: EPEVTQTPSHQVTQMGQEVILRCVPISNHLYFYWYRQILGQKVEFLVSFYNNEISEKSEIFDDQFSVERPDGSNFTLKIRSTKLEDSAMYFCASTAATGGHTEAFFGQGTRLTVV.